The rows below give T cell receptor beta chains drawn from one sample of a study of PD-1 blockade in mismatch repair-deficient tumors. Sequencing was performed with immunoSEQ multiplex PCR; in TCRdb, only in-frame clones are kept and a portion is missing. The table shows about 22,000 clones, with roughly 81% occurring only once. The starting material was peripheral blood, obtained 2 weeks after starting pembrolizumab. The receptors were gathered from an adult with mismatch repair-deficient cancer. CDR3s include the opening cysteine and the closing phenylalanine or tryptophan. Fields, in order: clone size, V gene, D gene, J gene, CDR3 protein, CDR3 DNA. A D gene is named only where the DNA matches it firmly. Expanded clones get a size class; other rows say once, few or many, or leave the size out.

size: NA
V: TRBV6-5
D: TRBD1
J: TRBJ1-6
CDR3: CASPPGQVYDSPLHF
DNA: TGTGCCAGCCCGCCGGGACAGGTTTATGATTCACCCCTCCACTTT

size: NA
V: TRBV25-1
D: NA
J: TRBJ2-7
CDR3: CASSDDRHEQYF
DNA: TGTGCCAGCAGTGACGACAGGCACGAGCAGTACTTC

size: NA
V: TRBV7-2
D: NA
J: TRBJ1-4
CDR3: CASSFFAENEKLFF
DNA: TGTGCCAGCAGCTTTTTCGCGGAAAATGAAAAACTGTTTTTT

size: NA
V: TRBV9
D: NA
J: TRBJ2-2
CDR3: CASSVATLSDRNTGELFF
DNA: TGTGCCAGCAGCGTAGCTACCTTGTCGGACAGGAACACCGGGGAGCTGTTTTTT

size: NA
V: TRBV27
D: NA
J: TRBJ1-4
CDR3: CASSTSSGYNEKLFF
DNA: TGTGCCAGCAGCACCTCCTCAGGGTATAATGAAAAACTGTTTTTT

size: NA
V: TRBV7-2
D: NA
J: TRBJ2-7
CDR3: CASSTGTYSYEQYF
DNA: TGTGCCAGCAGCACCGGGACGTATTCCTACGAGCAGTACTTC

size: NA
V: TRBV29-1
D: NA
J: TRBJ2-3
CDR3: CSVETTEVDTQYF
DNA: TGCAGCGTTGAGACGACAGAGGTGGATACGCAGTATTTT

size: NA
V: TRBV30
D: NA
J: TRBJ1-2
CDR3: CAWSVGANDGYTF
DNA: TGTGCCTGGAGTGTCGGGGCCAACGATGGCTACACCTTC

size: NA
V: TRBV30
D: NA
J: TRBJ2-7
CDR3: CAWTESYEQYF
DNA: TGTGCCTGGACGGAATCCTACGAGCAGTACTTC

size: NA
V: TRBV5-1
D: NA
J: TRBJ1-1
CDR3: CASSLGVNTEAFF
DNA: TGCGCCAGCAGCTTGGGGGTAAACACTGAAGCTTTCTTT

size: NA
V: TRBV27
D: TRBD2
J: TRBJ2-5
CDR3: CASSPTSEETQYF
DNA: TGTGCCAGCAGTCCGACTAGCGAAGAGACCCAGTACTTC

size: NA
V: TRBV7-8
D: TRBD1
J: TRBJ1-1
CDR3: CASSSDSRTGGPLPEAFF
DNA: TGTGCCAGCAGCTCCGATTCTAGGACAGGGGGCCCTCTGCCTGAAGCTTTCTTT

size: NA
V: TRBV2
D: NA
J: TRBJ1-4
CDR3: CASHRVAEKLFF
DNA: TGTGCCAGCCACAGGGTGGCAGAAAAACTGTTTTTT

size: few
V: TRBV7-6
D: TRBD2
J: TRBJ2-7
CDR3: CASSLEASGIGDEQYF
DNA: TGTGCCAGCAGCTTAGAGGCTAGCGGGATTGGGGACGAGCAGTACTTC

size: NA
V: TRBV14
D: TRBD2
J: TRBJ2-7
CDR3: CASSQAGRLAAYEQYF
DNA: TGTGCCAGCAGCCAGGCGGGGAGACTAGCGGCCTACGAGCAGTACTTC

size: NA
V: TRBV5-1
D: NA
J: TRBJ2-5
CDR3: CASSLEQGGRETQYF
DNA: TGCGCCAGCAGCTTGGAACAGGGAGGGCGAGAGACCCAGTACTTC

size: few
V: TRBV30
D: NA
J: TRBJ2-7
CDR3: CAWSQGGSYEQYF
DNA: TGTGCCTGGAGTCAGGGGGGGTCCTACGAGCAGTACTTC

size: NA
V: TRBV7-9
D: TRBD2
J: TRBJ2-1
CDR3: CASSGTSGREDEQFF
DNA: TGTGCCAGCAGCGGTACTAGCGGGAGGGAGGATGAGCAGTTCTTC

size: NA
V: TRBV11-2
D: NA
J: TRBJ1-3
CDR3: CASSYSGSSGNTIYF
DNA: TGTGCCAGCAGCTACTCAGGGAGCTCTGGAAACACCATATATTTT

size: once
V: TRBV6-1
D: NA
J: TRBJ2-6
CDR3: CASSKSGANVLTF
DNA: TGTGCCAGCAGTAAATCTGGGGCCAACGTCCTGACTTTC

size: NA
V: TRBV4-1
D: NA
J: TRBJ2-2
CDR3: CASSQVNFLTGELFF
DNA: TGCGCCAGCAGCCAAGTCAACTTCCTCACCGGGGAGCTGTTTTTT

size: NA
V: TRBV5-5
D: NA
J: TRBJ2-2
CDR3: CASSRTGLARTGELFF
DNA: TGTGCCAGCAGCAGGACCGGGCTAGCGAGGACCGGGGAGCTGTTTTTT

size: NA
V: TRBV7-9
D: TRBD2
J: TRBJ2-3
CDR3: CASSLLGQGGATDTQYF
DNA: TGTGCCAGCAGCTTACTTGGGCAGGGAGGGGCCACAGATACGCAGTATTTT

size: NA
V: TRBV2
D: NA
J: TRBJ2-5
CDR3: CASSESLGQETQYF
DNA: TGTGCCAGCAGTGAGAGTCTCGGCCAAGAGACCCAGTACTTC

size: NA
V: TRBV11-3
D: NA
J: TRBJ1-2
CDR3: CASSSGYGYTF
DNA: TGTGCCAGTTCGTCGGGGTATGGCTACACCTTC

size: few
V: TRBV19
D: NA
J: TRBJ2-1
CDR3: CASSHPSGLYYNEQFF
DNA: TGTGCCAGTAGCCATCCCAGCGGGCTCTATTACAATGAGCAGTTCTTC

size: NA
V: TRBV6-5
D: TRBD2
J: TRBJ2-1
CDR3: CASSYAGRANNEQFF
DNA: TGTGCCAGCAGTTACGCGGGGAGGGCTAACAATGAGCAGTTCTTC

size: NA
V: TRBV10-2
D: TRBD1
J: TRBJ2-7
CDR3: CASRDRVLVHEQYF
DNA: TGCGCCAGCAGGGACAGGGTATTGGTCCACGAGCAGTACTTC

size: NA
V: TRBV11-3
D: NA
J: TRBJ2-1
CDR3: CASSLAPRGEQFF
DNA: TGTGCCAGCAGCTTAGCCCCTCGGGGTGAGCAGTTCTTC

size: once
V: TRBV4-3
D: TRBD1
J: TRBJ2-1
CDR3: CASSQEGTGGYNEQFF
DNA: TGCGCCAGCAGCCAAGAGGGGACAGGGGGCTACAATGAGCAGTTCTTC

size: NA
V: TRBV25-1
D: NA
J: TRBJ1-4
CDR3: CASSQNEKLFF
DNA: TGTGCCAGCAGTCAGAATGAAAAACTGTTTTTT

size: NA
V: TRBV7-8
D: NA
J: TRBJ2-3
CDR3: CASSSTSTDTQYF
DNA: TGTGCCAGCAGCTCGACAAGCACAGATACGCAGTATTTT

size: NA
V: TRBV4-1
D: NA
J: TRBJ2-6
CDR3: CASTPLGLPGANVLTF
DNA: TGCGCCAGCACACCCCTCGGGCTCCCTGGGGCCAACGTCCTGACTTTC

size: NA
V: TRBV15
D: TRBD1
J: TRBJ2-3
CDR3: CATSSERQGAYTDTQYF
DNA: TGTGCCACCAGCAGCGAACGACAGGGCGCCTATACAGATACGCAGTATTTT

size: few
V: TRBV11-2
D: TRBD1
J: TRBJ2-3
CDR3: CASSRQGYTDTQYF
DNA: TGTGCCAGCAGCCGACAGGGGTACACAGATACGCAGTATTTT

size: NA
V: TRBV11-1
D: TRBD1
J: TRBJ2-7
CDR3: CASSSGQGDYEQYF
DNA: TGTGCCAGCAGCTCGGGACAGGGGGACTACGAGCAGTACTTC

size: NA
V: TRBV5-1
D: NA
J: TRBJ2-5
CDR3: CASSLRGETQYF
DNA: TGCGCCAGCAGCCTACGTGGGGAGACCCAGTACTTC

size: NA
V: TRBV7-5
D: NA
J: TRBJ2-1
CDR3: CVRSLKGLAGGPSYNEQFF
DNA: TGTGTCAGAAGCTTAAAGGGACTAGCGGGAGGTCCATCCTACAATGAGCAGTTCTTC

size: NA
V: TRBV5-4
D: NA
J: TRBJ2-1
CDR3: CASSWGEGATTTMGTIEQFF
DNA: TGTGCCAGCAGCTGGGGGGAGGGGGCGACCACAACGATGGGAACAATTGAGCAGTTCTTC

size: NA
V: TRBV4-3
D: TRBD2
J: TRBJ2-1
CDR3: CASSQGLAGGEFF
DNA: TGCGCCAGCAGCCAGGGCTTGGCGGGAGGTGAGTTCTTC

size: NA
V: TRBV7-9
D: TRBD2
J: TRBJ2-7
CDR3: CASSLTSMGHEQYF
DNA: TGTGCCAGCAGCCTGACTAGCATGGGCCACGAGCAGTACTTC

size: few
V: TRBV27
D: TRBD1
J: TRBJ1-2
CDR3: CASSSQLQGGGGGYTF
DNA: TGTGCCAGCAGTTCGCAATTACAGGGGGGAGGGGGTGGCTACACCTTC

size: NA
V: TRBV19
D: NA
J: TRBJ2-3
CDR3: CASRQRGDTQYF
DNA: TGTGCCAGTAGGCAAAGGGGGGATACGCAGTATTTT

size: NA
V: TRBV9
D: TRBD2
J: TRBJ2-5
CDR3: CASSVGLAGNQETQYF
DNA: TGTGCCAGCAGCGTAGGACTAGCGGGGAATCAAGAGACCCAGTACTTC

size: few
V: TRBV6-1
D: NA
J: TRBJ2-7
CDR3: CASRGDTRSSYEQYF
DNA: TGTGCCAGCAGGGGGGACACTAGGAGCTCCTACGAGCAGTACTTC

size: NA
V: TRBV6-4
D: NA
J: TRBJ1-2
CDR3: CASSTRPGDYGYTF
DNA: TGTGCCAGCAGTACCCGACCAGGAGACTATGGCTACACCTTC

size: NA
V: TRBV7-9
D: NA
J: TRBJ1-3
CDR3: CADGQISGNTIYF
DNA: TGTGCCGATGGACAGATCTCTGGAAACACCATATATTTT

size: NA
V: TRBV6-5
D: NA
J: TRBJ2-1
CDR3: CASSNGDGDYNEQFF
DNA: TGTGCCAGCAGTAACGGAGACGGGGACTACAATGAGCAGTTCTTC

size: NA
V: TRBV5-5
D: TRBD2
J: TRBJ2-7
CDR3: CASSFRGGSYEQYF
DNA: TGTGCCAGCAGCTTTCGCGGGGGCTCCTACGAGCAGTACTTC

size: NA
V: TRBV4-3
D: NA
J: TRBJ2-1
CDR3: CASSQDFLTYNEQFF
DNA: TGCGCCAGCAGCCAAGACTTCCTTACCTACAATGAGCAGTTCTTC

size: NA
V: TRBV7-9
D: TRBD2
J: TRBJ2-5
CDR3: CASSKTSGRAAPETQYF
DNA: TGTGCCAGCAGCAAGACTAGCGGGAGGGCCGCACCCGAGACCCAGTACTTC

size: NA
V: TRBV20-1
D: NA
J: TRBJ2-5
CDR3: CSARTETQYF
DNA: TGCAGTGCTAGAACCGAGACCCAGTACTTC

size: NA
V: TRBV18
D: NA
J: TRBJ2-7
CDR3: CASSNRALSSYEQYF
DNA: TGTGCCAGCTCAAACAGGGCCCTAAGCTCCTACGAGCAGTACTTC

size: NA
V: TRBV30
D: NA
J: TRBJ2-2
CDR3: CAWSVRGTNTGELFF
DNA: TGTGCCTGGAGTGTGAGGGGGACTAACACCGGGGAGCTGTTTTTT

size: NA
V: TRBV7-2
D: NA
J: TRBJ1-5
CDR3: CASSLRGQSNQPQHF
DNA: TGTGCCAGCAGCTTACGAGGACAGAGCAATCAGCCCCAGCATTTT

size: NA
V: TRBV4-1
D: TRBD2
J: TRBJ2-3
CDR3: CASSQDWGGRSTDTQYF
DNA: TGCGCCAGCAGCCAAGATTGGGGGGGTAGAAGCACAGATACGCAGTATTTT

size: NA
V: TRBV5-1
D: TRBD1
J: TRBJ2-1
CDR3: CASSLGDRGNEQFF
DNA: TGCGCCAGCAGCTTGGGGGACAGGGGCAATGAGCAGTTCTTC

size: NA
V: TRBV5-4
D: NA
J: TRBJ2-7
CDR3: CASSLGGSGAYEQYF
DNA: TGTGCCAGCAGCCTCGGAGGTAGCGGTGCCTACGAGCAGTACTTC

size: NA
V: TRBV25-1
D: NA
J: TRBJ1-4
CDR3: CASSEYNGEKLFF
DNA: TGTGCCAGCAGTGAATATAATGGTGAAAAACTGTTTTTT

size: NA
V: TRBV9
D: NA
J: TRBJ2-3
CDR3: CASSERGGLGTDTQYF
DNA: TGTGCCAGCAGCGAAAGGGGGGGGCTGGGCACAGATACGCAGTATTTT